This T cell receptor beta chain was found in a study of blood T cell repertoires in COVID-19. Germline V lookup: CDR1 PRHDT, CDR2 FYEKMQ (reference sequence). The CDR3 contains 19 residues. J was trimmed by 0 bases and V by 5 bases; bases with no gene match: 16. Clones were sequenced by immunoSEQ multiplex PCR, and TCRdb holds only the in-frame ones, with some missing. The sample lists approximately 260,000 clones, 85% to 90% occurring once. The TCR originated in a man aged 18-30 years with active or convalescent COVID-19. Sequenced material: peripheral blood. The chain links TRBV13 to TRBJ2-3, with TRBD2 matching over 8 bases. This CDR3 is CASSLKTVLAGTSTDTQYF. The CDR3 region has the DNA TGTGCCAGCAGCCTAAAAACAGTGCTAGCGGGCACTAGCACAGATACGCAGTATTTT.